The 27 T cell receptor beta chains in this list originate from one sample, sequenced in a study of blood T cells in healthy people across ages. A second about 6 to 11 cycle PCR used barcoded and J-beta primers. From the 5' RACE reads, TCRdb called clonotypes with MiXCR, one entry per CDR3 protein. The data show about 1.6 million distinct CDR3 sequences, 34% seen once. Specimen: blood. Receptor source: a woman aged 25 to 39 in good health.

This clonotype came up a few times. The J gene is TRBJ2-2, the V gene TRBV4-2; 7 bases line up with TRBD1. Germline V gene lookup returns CDR1 LGHNA and CDR2 YNFKEQ. V lost 4 bases and J lost 0; bases outside the gene matches: 5. The CDR3 totals 16 residues. The DNA for the CDR3 is TGTGCCAGCAGCCCCTCACAGGGGACGAACACCGGGGAGCTGTTTTTT. Translating it yields CASSPSQGTNTGELFF.

This clonotype has a count of ten or more. The chain is built from TRBV20-1 and TRBJ2-1; 10 nucleotides agree with TRBD2. This CDR3 comprises 14 residues. Germline V gives CDR1 DFQATT, CDR2 SNEGSKA (reference sequence). V gave up 6 bases and J gave up 4 bases; unmatched junction bases: 6. The CDR3 spells CSARPSGRYNEQFF. The CDR3 DNA reads TGCAGTGCCCGCCCTAGCGGGAGATACAATGAGCAGTTCTTC.

Worth noting for this clonotype: Given a much more abundant clone one base away, this may be a read error. The chain carries TRBV12-3 or TRBV12-4 and TRBJ2-3, with D perhaps matching TRBD1 (5 bases). Trimming removed 8 bases at V and 5 bases at J, with 14 bases between. This CDR3 spans 13 amino acids. The CDR3 coding sequence is TGTGCCAGCGGAGACAGAAACATAGATACGCAGTATTTT. It yields the protein CASGDRNIDTQYF.

This clonotype was picked up a small number of times. The chain links TRBV4-1 to TRBJ1-6; 7 nucleotides line up with TRBD1. The length of the CDR3 is 16 residues. The ends lost 4 bases at V and 5 bases at J; junction bases unmatched: 8. Germline-derived CDR1 and CDR2 are MGHRA and YSYEKL. The CDR3 spells CASSRTDRFDNSPLHF. CDR3 DNA: TGCGCCAGCAGCCGGACGGACAGGTTTGATAATTCACCCCTCCACTTT.

This clonotype came up a few times. The chain links TRBV14 to TRBJ2-7; D remains unclear. V was cut by 1 base and J by 3 bases, with 13 bases left in between. Germline V gene data show CDR1 as SGHDN and CDR2 as FVKESK. The CDR3 totals 15 residues. The CDR3 DNA reads TGTGCCAGCAGCCAAGGGATTCGGAGAGACTACGAGCAGTACTTC. Translation: CASSQGIRRDYEQYF.

This clonotype was picked up a small number of times. J is TRBJ2-1 and V is TRBV10-3; 11 positions agree with TRBD1. CDR1 is ENHRY, CDR2 SYGVKD, per germline. The trim removed 2 bases at V and 7 bases at J, leaving 4 bases unmatched. The CDR3 spans 15 residues. The CDR3 loop reads CAISEGTGGFNEQFF. The CDR3 DNA is TGTGCCATCAGTGAGGGGACAGGGGGATTTAATGAGCAGTTCTTC.

The chain couples TRBV3-1 to TRBJ2-4, with 10 bases aligning to TRBD2. V was pared by 1 base and J by 7 bases, with 10 bases of the junction left unmatched. This CDR3 spans 17 amino acids. Germline assignment: CDR1 LGHDT and CDR2 YNNKEL (reference sequence). The CDR3 nucleotides are TGTGCCAGCAGCCAAGTTTGGTCTAGCGGGGGCTGGAACATTCAGTACTTC. This gives the protein CASSQVWSSGGWNIQYF.

This clonotype was seen many times. The CDR3 loop is CASSPQGLNQPQHF. The CDR3, as DNA: TGTGCCAGCAGCCCCCAGGGACTCAATCAGCCCCAGCATTTT. The chain couples TRBV7-9 to TRBJ1-5, with D perhaps TRBD1 (5 bases). V lost 5 bases and J 3 bases, leaving 11 bases between the germline ends. There are 14 residues in the CDR3. CDR1 and CDR2 from the germline V gene are SEHNR and FQNEAQ (reference sequence).

The rearrangement uses TRBV3-1 and TRBJ2-3; TRBD1 might be the D (5 bases). The length of the CDR3 is 18 residues. Germline CDR1 and CDR2: LGHDT and YNNKEL (reference sequence). Trimming pared 5 bases from V and 0 bases from J, leaving 21 bases between. The CDR3 is CASSEGAQLTPSTDTQYF. In DNA form, the CDR3 reads TGTGCCAGCAGCGAAGGGGCTCAGTTAACCCCTAGCACAGATACGCAGTATTTT.

This chain connects TRBV29-1 to TRBJ2-7, with D perhaps matching TRBD2 (6 bases). The CDR3 consists of 12 residues. The V end was cut by 6 bases, the J end by 6 bases, with 15 bases between. Per the germline V gene, CDR1 is SQVTM and CDR2 is ANQGSEA. CDR3: CSVCPGGSEQYF. In nucleotides, the CDR3 is TGCAGCGTGTGTCCCGGGGGTAGCGAGCAGTACTTC.

This clonotype came up once. The CDR3 spells CASSPIAGANTGELFF. CDR3 nucleotides: TGTGCCAGCAGTCCGATAGCGGGGGCGAACACCGGGGAGCTGTTTTTT. The chain joins TRBV12-3 or TRBV12-4 to TRBJ2-2; 9 bases line up with TRBD2. The junction had 4 bases not matched to a gene; V was cut back by 5 bases and J by 0 bases. The CDR3 contains 16 residues.

This sequence joins TRBV3-1 and TRBJ2-1, with 8 bases identical to TRBD2. CDR1 is LGHDT, CDR2 YNNKEL, per germline (reference sequence). The CDR3 loop spans 18 amino acids. J gave up 9 bases and V 1 base, and 17 bases lay outside the gene matches. CDR3 in DNA: TGTGCCAGCAGCCAAGTTCCTCCCTTCGGGGCCGGGGGGGGTGAGCAGTTCTTC. It specifies CASSQVPPFGAGGGEQFF.

V gene TRBV20-1 combines with J gene TRBJ2-1; 7 bases line up with TRBD2. The CDR3 consists of 16 residues. The germline gives CDR1 DFQATT, CDR2 SNEGSKA (reference sequence). V dropped 6 bases and J dropped 4; count of bases not matched to a gene: 15. CDR3 protein: CSATSISGQPYNEQFF. The CDR3, as DNA: TGCAGTGCAACGTCAATTAGCGGGCAGCCATACAATGAGCAGTTCTTC.

This clonotype was counted between two and nine times. The chain employs TRBV7-8 and TRBJ2-5; 11 nucleotides agree with TRBD2. Germline CDR1 reads SGHVS; CDR2 reads FQNEAQ. This CDR3 contains 15 residues. J gave up 5 bases and V 5 bases, and 7 bases lay outside the gene matches. CDR3 sequence (DNA): TGTGCCAGCAGCCCTCTACTAGCGGGAGATGAGACCCAGTACTTC. This codes for CASSPLLAGDETQYF.

The CDR3, as DNA: TGTGCCAGCAGTGAATTTTCAGGGCGTACACATGAGCAGTTCTTC. It codes for CASSEFSGRTHEQFF. The J gene is TRBJ2-1, the V gene TRBV2; possibly TRBD1 for D (5 bases). V was trimmed by 2 bases and J by 8 bases, leaving 16 bases between them. Germline CDR1 is SNHLY and CDR2 is FYNNEI. The CDR3 contains 15 residues.

This clonotype has just a few counts. This chain uses TRBV6-6 with TRBJ2-5, with 8 bases matching TRBD1. CDR1 is MNHNY and CDR2 is SVGAGI in the germline V gene (reference sequence). V was clipped by 2 bases and J by 1 base; unmatched bases: 9. This CDR3 is built from 17 residues. The CDR3 is CASSYPGQGPIQETQYF. The CDR3 DNA sequence: TGTGCCAGCAGTTACCCCGGACAGGGCCCCATCCAAGAGACCCAGTACTTC.

The CDR3 nucleotides are TGTGCCACCCGCCGGGGTTTGGAGACCCAGTACTTC. Translation: CATRRGLETQYF. The chain combines TRBV28 with TRBJ2-5; weak D call: TRBD2 (5 bases). V gave up 10 bases and J gave up 5 bases, with 14 bases separating them. The CDR3 has 12 residues. Germline lookup yields CDR1 MDHEN and CDR2 SYDVKM.

The chain has TRBV27 and TRBJ2-3, with TRBD2 matching over 11 bases. CDR1 is MNHEY and CDR2 is SMNVEV in the germline V gene (reference sequence). This CDR3 has 16 amino acids. V dropped 5 bases and J dropped 8; count of bases not matched to a gene: 12. This CDR3 reads CASSKEASGGFGTQYF. Here the CDR3 DNA reads TGTGCCAGCAGTAAAGAGGCTAGCGGGGGGTTCGGTACGCAGTATTTT.

Concerning this clonotype itself: It may be a read error: a sequence one base away is much more abundant. This chain joins TRBV7-8 and TRBJ1-1, with D unclear. Germline values: CDR1 SGHVS, CDR2 FQNEAQ. CDR3 length: 12 amino acids. In DNA, the CDR3 is TGTGCCTGCAGCTTCGGGAACACTGAAGCTTTCTTT. It is translated as CACSFGNTEAFF.

This clonotype was seen just once. This rearrangement joins TRBV10-3 to TRBJ2-5; 7 positions agree with TRBD2. The length of the CDR3 is 12 residues. The germline gives CDR1 ENHRY, CDR2 SYGVKD. The J segment lost 5 bases and the V segment lost 11 bases, leaving 8 bases of the junction unmatched. This CDR3 is CAVWGEGETQYF. In DNA form, the CDR3 reads TGTGCCGTCTGGGGGGAGGGGGAGACCCAGTACTTC.

With regard to this clonotype: Mismatch with germline at one junction end may stem from a read error. The chain employs TRBV4-1 and TRBJ1-6; no firm D call. The CDR3 length is 14 residues. Germline loops: CDR1 MGHRA, CDR2 YSYEKL. CDR3 amino acids: CACSQVLEGRPLHF. In nucleotides, the CDR3 is TGCGCCTGCAGCCAAGTACTAGAGGGAAGACCCCTCCACTTT.

This clonotype was detected only a few times. The chain combines TRBV14 with TRBJ2-1; the match to TRBD2 covers 9 bases. Germline lookup yields CDR1 SGHDN and CDR2 FVKESK. J gave up 0 bases and V 4 bases, and 7 bases lay outside the gene matches. The CDR3 consists of 17 residues. This chain's CDR3 is CASSRVSGGSSYNEQFF. DNA for the CDR3: TGTGCCAGCAGCCGAGTTAGCGGGGGTAGCTCCTACAATGAGCAGTTCTTC. The full variable domain, completed using reference TRBV14 and TRBJ2-1, is EAGVTQFPSHSVIEKGQTVTLRCDPISGHDNLYWYRRVMGKEIKFLLHFVKESKQDESGMPNNRFLAERTGGTYSTLKVQPAELEDSGVYFCASSRVSGGSSYNEQFFGPGTRLTVL.

The chain has TRBV5-5 and TRBJ1-5; possibly TRBD1 for D (5 bases). CDR3 length equals 14 residues. Trimming left V 2 bases short and J 7 bases short, with 13 bases between. Germline V gene sequence: CDR1 SGHKS, CDR2 YYEKEE (reference sequence). The CDR3: CASSFEGWGQPQHF. CDR3 nucleotides: TGTGCCAGCAGCTTTGAGGGGTGGGGACAGCCCCAGCATTTT.

This rearrangement joins TRBV4-1 to TRBJ1-6; unclear D gene. This CDR3 spans 17 amino acids. V lost 0 bases and J lost 6, with 15 bases in between. Germline V gives CDR1 MGHRA, CDR2 YSYEKL. The CDR3 DNA sequence: TGCGCCAGCAGCCAAGATAGTGAAGCCCGAGGTAATTCACCCCTCCACTTT. Translated, it gives CASSQDSEARGNSPLHF.

This clonotype was counted only a few times. CDR3 in DNA: TGTGCCAGCAGCCAAGGGTACCCAGATACGCAGTATTTT. Translation: CASSQGYPDTQYF. The chain employs TRBV3-1 and TRBJ2-3; no clear D gene. CDR3 size: 13 residues. Germline values: CDR1 LGHDT, CDR2 YNNKEL (reference sequence). Trimming left V 1 base short and J 4 bases short, with 6 bases between.

The chain uses TRBV7-9 and TRBJ1-2; 8 bases fit TRBD1. V lost 5 bases and J lost 6; bases outside the gene matches: 14. Germline V CDR1 and CDR2: SEHNR, FQNEAQ (reference sequence). This CDR3 contains 16 residues. CDR3 coding DNA: TGTGCCAGCAGCCCTAATGGACAGGGATCAAGAGATGGCTACACCTTC. It codes for CASSPNGQGSRDGYTF.

J is TRBJ2-7 and V is TRBV21-1; no check of the table's D call, TRBD1, against the DNA was made. TRBV21-1 is labeled a pseudogene. The CDR3 is made up of 17 amino acids. CDR3: CASSSSRGGQFSYEQYF. The CDR3 DNA reads TGTGCCAGCAGCTCTTCTCGGGGGGGGCAGTTTTCCTACGAGCAGTACTTC.